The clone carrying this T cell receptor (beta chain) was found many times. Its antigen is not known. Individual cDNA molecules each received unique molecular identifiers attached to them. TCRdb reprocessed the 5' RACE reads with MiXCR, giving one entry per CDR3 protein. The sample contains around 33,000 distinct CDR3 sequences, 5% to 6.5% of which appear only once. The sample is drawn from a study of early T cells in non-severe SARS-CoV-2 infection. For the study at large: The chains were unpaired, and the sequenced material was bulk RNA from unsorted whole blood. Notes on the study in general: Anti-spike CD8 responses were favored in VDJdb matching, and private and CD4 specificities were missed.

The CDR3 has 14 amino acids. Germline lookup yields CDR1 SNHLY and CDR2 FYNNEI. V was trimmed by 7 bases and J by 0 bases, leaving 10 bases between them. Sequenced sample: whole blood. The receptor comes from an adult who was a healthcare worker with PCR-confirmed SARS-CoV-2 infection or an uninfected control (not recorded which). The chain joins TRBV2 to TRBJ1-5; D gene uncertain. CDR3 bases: TGTGCCAGCACTGGAAGCTATAGCAATCAGCCCCAGCATTTT. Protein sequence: CASTGSYSNQPQHF. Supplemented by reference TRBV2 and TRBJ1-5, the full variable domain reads EPEVTQTPSHQVTQMGQEVILRCVPISNHLYFYWYRQILGQKVEFLVSFYNNEISEKSEIFDDQFSVERPDGSNFTLKIRSTKLEDSAMYFCASTGSYSNQPQHFGDGTRLSIL.